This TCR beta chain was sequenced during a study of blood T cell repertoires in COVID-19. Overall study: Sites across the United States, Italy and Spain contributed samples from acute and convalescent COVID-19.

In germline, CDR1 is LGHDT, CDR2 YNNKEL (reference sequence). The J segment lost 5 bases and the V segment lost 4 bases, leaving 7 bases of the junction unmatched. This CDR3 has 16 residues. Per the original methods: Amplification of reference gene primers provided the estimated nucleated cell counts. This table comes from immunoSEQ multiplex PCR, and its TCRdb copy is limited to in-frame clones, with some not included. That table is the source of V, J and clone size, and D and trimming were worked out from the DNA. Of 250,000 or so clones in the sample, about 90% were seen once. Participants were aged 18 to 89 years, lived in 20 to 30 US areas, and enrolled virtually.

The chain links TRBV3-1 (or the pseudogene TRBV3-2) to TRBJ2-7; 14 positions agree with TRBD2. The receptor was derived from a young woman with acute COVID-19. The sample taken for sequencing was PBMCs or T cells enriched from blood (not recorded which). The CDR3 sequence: CASSPPGLAGVHEQYF. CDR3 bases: TGTGCCAGCAGCCCACCGGGACTAGCGGGAGTTCACGAGCAGTACTTC.